This is a list of T cell receptor beta chains from one sample in a study of early T cells in non-severe SARS-CoV-2 infection. TCRdb reprocessed the 5' RACE reads via MiXCR and lists one record per CDR3 protein. The sample yields around 67,000 distinct CDR3 sequences, roughly an eighth seen once. The sequenced sample consisted of whole blood. Every receptor here comes from an adult who was a healthcare worker with PCR-confirmed SARS-CoV-2 infection or an uninfected control (not recorded which). CDR3s include the opening cysteine and the closing phenylalanine or tryptophan. A D gene is named only where the DNA matches it firmly. Size tells how often a clone was seen (once, few, many) or the class of an expanded clone, and some rows leave it out.

TRBJ2-1 | many | TRBV11-2 | TRBD1 | TGTGCCAGCAGATTCACCGGGACAGGGGACAATGAGCAGTTCTTC | CASRFTGTGDNEQFF
TRBJ1-2 | many | TRBV27 | TRBD1 | TGTGCCAGCAGTCCAACGATAACCGGGACAGGGCAAGGGGTGTATGGCTACACCTTC | CASSPTITGTGQGVYGYTF
TRBJ2-5 | many | TRBV5-6 | . | TGTGCCAGCAGCTCCGGACAGACTTACCAAGAGACCCAGTACTTC | CASSSGQTYQETQYF
TRBJ1-5 | many | TRBV24-1 | . | TGTGCCACCAGTGATGCCGGGAGCCTCAGCAATCAGCCCCAGCATTTT | CATSDAGSLSNQPQHF
TRBJ2-7 | . | TRBV29-1 | . | TGCAGCGTCGCGGACACCTTTTCCTACGAGCAGTACTTC | CSVADTFSYEQYF
TRBJ2-4 | many | TRBV7-2 | . | TGTGCCAGCAGCCTCCCCGGGGGCAAAAACATTCAGTACTTC | CASSLPGGKNIQYF
TRBJ2-3 | many | TRBV11-2 | . | TGTGCCAGCAGCCTTGGAATGCTCAAGGATACGCAGTATTTT | CASSLGMLKDTQYF
TRBJ2-6 | many | TRBV5-1 | . | TGCGCCAGCAGCTTGGAACGTTTGGGTAACTCTGGGGCCAACGTCCTGACTTTC | CASSLERLGNSGANVLTF
TRBJ2-1 | many | TRBV30 | TRBD1 | TGTGCCTGGGCGACAGGGGGCGCGGTAAATGAGCAGTTCTTC | CAWATGGAVNEQFF
TRBJ1-2 | many | TRBV19 | . | TGTGCCAGTACCAACTCGTACACTAACTATGGCTACACCTTC | CASTNSYTNYGYTF
TRBJ2-7 | once | TRBV13 | . | TGTGCCAGCAGCTTAGGGACAGGAGGGAGCGAGCAGTACTTC | CASSLGTGGSEQYF
TRBJ1-4 | many | TRBV28 | TRBD1 | TGTGCCAGCAGTTCTCGACAGGGTCGCCCTAATGAAAAACTGTTTTTT | CASSSRQGRPNEKLFF
TRBJ2-5 | many | TRBV27 | . | TGTGCCAGCAGTCCAGACAGACAAGAGACCCAGTACTTC | CASSPDRQETQYF